This T cell receptor beta chain was found in a study of regulatory T cells in long-lasting Graves disease. In the study overall: The antithyroid drugs taken by newly diagnosed Graves' patients had been used for under 3 months.

Overall study results and limits: The number of shared public clonotypes was higher in persistent patients (roughly 3,000) than new patients (around 960).

The time point is: newly diagnosed GD, antithyroid drugs for less than 3 months. After RNA was extracted from PBMCs, the TCR library was made from it. In this cohort, patients came from an endocrinology department located in Xi'an, China. This clonotype was detected ten times or more. Its antigen is currently unknown. Sequencing libraries for TCR beta were prepared with iRepertoire HTBI primers and Arm-PCR of CDR3 regions. TCRdb called the multiplex PCR reads again in MiXCR, with one record for every CDR3 protein. The sample holds some 320,000 distinct CDR3 sequences; roughly 18% are singletons and the top ten take about 40%. The clonotype was recovered from a female donor with Graves disease. Sequenced material: peripheral blood mononuclear cells (PBMCs), taken at new diagnosis, from a patient treated with antithyroid drugs.

This chain's CDR3 is CASSEMWGSGETQYF. For the CDR3, the DNA is TGTGCCAGCAGTGAGATGTGGGGTTCGGGGGAGACCCAGTACTTC. The J gene is TRBJ2-5, the V gene TRBV2; D might be TRBD2 (5 bases). Trimming left V 3 bases short and J 5 bases short, with 16 bases between. The CDR3 spans 15 residues. Germline CDR1 and CDR2: SNHLY and FYNNEI. Drawing the rest from reference TRBV2 and TRBJ2-5, the complete variable domain is EPEVTQTPSHQVTQMGQEVILRCVPISNHLYFYWYRQILGQKVEFLVSFYNNEISEKSEIFDDQFSVERPDGSNFTLKIRSTKLEDSAMYFCASSEMWGSGETQYFGPGTRLLVL.